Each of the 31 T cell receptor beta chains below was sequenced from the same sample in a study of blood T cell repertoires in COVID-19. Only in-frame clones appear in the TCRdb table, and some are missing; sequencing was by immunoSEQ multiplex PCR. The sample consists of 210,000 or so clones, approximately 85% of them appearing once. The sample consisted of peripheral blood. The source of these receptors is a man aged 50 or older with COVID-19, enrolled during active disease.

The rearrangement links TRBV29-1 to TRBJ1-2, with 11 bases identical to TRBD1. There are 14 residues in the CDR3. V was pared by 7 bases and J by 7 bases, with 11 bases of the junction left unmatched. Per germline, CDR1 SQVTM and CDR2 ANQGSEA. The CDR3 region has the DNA TGCAGCGCTAGCGCCGGGACAGGGGGGTTTGGCTACACCTTC. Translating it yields CSASAGTGGFGYTF.

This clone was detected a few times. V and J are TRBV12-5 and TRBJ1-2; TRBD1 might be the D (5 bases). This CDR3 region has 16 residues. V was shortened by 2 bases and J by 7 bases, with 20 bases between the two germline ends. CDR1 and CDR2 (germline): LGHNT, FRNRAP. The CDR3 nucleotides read TGTGCTAGTGGTTTGACCTTGCAGGGTTTTGGAGCTGGCTACACCTTC. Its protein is CASGLTLQGFGAGYTF.

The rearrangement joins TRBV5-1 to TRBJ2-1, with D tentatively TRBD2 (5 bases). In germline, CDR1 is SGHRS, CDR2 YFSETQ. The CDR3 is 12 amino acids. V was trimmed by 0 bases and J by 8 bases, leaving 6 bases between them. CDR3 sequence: CASSLGRDEQFF. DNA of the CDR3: TGCGCCAGCAGCTTGGGGCGGGATGAGCAGTTCTTC.

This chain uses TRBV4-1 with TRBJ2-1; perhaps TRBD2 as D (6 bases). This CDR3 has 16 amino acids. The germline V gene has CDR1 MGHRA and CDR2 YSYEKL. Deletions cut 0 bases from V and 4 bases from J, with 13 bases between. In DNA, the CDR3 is TGCGCCAGCAGCCAAGATCGGGGGATGTTGTACAATGAGCAGTTCTTC. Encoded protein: CASSQDRGMLYNEQFF.

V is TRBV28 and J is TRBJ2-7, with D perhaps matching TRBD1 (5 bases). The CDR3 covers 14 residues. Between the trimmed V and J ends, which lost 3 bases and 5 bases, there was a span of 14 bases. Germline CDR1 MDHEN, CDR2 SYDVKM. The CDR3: CASSFSPQGHEQYF. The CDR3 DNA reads TGTGCCAGCAGTTTTAGTCCTCAGGGCCACGAGCAGTACTTC.

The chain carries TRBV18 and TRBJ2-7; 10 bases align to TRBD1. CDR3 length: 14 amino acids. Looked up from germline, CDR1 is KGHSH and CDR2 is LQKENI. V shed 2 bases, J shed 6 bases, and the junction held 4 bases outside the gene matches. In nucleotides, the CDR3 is TGTGCCAGCTCACCAACCGGGACAGGGGTCGAGCAGTACTTC. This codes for CASSPTGTGVEQYF.

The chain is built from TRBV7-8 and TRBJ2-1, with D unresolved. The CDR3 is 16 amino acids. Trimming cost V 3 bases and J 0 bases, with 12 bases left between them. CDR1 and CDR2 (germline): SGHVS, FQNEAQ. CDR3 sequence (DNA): TGTGCCAGCAGCTTGCTAGAGCTTAGCTCCTACAATGAGCAGTTCTTC. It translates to CASSLLELSSYNEQFF.

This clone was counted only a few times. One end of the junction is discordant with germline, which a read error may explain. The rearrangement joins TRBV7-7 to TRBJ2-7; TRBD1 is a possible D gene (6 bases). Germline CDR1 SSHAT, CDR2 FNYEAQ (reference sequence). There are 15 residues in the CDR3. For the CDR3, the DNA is TGTGCTAGCAGCTTAGGGTCTACAGGGTCCTACGAGCAGTACTTC. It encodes CASSLGSTGSYEQYF.

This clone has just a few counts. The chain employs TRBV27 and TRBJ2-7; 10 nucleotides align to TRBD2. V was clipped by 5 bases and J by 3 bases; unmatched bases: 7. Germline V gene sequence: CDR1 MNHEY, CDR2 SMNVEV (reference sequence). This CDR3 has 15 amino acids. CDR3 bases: TGTGCCAGCAGTCCATCTAGCGGGGGAGTCTACGAGCAGTACTTC. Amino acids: CASSPSSGGVYEQYF.

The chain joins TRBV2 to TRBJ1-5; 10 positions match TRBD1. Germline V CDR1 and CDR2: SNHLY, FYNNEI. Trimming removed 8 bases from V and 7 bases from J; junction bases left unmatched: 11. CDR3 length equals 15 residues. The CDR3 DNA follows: TGTGCCAGCCGAGACGGGACAGGGGCCGGGCAGCCCCAGCATTTT. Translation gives CASRDGTGAGQPQHF.

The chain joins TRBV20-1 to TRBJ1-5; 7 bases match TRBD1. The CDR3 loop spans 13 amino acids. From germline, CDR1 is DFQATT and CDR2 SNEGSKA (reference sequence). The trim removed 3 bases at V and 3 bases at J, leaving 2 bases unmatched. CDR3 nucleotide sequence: TGCAGTGCTAGTAAGGGGGCCAATCAGCCCCAGCATTTT. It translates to CSASKGANQPQHF.

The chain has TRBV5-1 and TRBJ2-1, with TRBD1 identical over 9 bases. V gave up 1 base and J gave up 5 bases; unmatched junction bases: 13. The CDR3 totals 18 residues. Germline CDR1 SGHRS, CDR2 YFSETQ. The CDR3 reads CASSLTSPGTGIHNEQFF. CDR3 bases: TGCGCCAGCAGCTTGACCAGCCCCGGGACAGGGATACACAATGAGCAGTTCTTC.

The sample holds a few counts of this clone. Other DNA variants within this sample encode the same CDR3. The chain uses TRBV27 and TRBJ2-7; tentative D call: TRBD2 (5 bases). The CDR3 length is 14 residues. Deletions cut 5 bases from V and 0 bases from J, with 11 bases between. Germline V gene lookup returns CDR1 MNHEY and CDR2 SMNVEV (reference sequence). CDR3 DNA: TGTGCCAGCAGTCCTAACCGGGACTCCTACGAGCAGTACTTC. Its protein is CASSPNRDSYEQYF.

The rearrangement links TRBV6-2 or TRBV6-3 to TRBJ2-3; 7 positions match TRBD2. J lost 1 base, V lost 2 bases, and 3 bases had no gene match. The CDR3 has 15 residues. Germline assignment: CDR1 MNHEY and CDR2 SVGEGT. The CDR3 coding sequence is TGTGCCAGCAGTTACCTAGCGGTGGGCACAGATACGCAGTATTTT. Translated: CASSYLAVGTDTQYF.

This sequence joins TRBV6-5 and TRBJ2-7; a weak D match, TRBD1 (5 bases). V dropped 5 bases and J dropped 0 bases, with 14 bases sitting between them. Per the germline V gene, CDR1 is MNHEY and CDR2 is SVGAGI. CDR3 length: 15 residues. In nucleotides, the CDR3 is TGTGCCAGCAGTCCGGACATTACAAGCTCCTACGAGCAGTACTTC. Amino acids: CASSPDITSSYEQYF.

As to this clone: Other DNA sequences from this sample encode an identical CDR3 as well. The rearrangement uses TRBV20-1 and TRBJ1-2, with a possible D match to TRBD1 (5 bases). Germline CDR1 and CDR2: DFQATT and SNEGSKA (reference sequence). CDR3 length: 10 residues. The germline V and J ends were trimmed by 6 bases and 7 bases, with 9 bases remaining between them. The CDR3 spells CSASGGGYTF. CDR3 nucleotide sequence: TGCAGTGCCTCGGGGGGTGGCTACACCTTC.

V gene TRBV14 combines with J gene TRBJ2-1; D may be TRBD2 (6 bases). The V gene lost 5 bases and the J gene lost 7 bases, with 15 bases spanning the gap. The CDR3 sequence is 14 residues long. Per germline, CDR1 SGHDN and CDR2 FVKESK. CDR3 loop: CASSTTRSGNEQFF. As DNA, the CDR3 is TGTGCCAGCAGCACGACTAGGAGTGGGAATGAGCAGTTCTTC.

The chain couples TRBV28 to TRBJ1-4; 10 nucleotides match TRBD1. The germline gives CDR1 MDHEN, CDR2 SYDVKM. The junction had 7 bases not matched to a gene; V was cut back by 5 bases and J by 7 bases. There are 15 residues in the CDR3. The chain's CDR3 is CASSRRQGAREKLFF. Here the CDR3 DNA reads TGTGCCAGCAGTCGCCGACAGGGGGCGCGTGAAAAACTGTTTTTT. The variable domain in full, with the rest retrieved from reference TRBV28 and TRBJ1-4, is DVKVTQSSRYLVKRTGEKVFLECVQDMDHENMFWYRQDPGLGLRLIYFSYDVKMKEKGDIPEGYSVSREKKERFSLILESASTNQTSMYLCASSRRQGAREKLFFGSGTQLSVL.

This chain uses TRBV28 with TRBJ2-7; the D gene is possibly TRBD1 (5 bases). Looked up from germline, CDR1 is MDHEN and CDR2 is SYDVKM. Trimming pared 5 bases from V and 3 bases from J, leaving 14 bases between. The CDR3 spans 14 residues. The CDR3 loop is CASSPHKTDYEQYF. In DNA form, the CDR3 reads TGTGCCAGCAGTCCTCACAAGACAGACTACGAGCAGTACTTC. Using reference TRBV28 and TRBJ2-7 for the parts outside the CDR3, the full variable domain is DVKVTQSSRYLVKRTGEKVFLECVQDMDHENMFWYRQDPGLGLRLIYFSYDVKMKEKGDIPEGYSVSREKKERFSLILESASTNQTSMYLCASSPHKTDYEQYFGPGTRLTVT.

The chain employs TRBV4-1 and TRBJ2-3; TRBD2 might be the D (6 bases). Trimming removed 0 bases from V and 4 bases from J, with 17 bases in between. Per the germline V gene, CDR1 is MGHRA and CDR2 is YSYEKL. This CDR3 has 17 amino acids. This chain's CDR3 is CASSQDPGEVYADTQYF. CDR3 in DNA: TGCGCCAGCAGCCAAGACCCGGGAGAAGTCTATGCAGATACGCAGTATTTT.

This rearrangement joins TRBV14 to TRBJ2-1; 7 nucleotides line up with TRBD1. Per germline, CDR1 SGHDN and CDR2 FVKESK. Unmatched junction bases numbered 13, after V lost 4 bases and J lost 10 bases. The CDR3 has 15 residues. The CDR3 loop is CASSRYRGPAEEQFF. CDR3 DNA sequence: TGTGCCAGCAGCCGATACAGGGGCCCCGCGGAGGAGCAGTTCTTC.

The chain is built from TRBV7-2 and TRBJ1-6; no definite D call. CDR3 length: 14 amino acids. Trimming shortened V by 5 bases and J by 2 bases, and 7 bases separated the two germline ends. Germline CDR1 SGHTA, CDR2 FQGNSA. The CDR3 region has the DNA TGTGCCAGCAGCCCCCCCACCTATAATTCACCCCTCCACTTT. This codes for CASSPPTYNSPLHF. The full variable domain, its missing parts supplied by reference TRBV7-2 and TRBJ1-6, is GAGVSQSPSNKVTEKGKDVELRCDPISGHTALYWYRQSLGQGLEFLIYFQGNSAPDKSGLPSDRFSAERTGGSVSTLTIQRTQQEDSAVYLCASSPPTYNSPLHFGNGTRLTVT.

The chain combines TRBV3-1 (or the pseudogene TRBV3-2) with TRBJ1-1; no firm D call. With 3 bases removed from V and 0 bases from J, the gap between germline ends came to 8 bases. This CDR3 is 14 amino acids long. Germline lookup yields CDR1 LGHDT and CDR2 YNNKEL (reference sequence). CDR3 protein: CASSQVGVNTEAFF. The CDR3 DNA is TGTGCCAGCAGCCAGGTCGGGGTGAACACTGAAGCTTTCTTT.

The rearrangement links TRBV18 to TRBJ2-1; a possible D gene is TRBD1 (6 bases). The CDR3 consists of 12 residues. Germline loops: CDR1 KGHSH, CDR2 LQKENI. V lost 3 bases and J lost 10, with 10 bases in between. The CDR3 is CASSPTGWEQFF. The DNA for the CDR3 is TGTGCCAGCTCACCCACAGGGTGGGAGCAGTTCTTC.

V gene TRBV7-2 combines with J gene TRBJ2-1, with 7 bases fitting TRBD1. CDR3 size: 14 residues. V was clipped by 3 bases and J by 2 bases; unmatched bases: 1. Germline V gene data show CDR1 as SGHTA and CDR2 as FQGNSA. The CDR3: CASSFDRAYNEQFF. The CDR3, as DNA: TGTGCCAGCAGCTTCGACAGGGCCTACAATGAGCAGTTCTTC.

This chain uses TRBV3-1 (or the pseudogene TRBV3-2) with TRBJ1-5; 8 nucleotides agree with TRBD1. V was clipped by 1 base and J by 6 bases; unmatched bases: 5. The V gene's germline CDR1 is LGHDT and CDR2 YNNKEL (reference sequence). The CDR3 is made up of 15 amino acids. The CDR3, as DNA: TGTGCCAGCAGCCAAGGACAGGGGAGGGGTCAGCCCCAGCATTTT. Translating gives CASSQGQGRGQPQHF.

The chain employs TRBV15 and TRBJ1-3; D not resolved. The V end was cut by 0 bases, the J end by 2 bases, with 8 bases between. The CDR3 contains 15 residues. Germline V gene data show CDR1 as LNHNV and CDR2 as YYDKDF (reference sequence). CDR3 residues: CATSRDGRAGNTIYF. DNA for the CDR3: TGTGCCACCAGCAGAGATGGGAGGGCTGGAAACACCATATATTTT. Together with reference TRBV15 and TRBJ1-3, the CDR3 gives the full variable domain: DAMVIQNPRYQVTQFGKPVTLSCSQTLNHNVMYWYQQKSSQAPKLLFHYYDKDFNNEADTPDNFQSRRPNTSFCFLDIRSPGLGDTAMYLCATSRDGRAGNTIYFGEGSWLTVV.

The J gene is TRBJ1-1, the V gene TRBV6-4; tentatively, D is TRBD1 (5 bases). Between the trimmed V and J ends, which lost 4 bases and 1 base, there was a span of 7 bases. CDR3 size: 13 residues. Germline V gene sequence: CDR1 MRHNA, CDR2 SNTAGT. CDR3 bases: TGTGCCAGCAGTGTCGGACAGAACACTGAAGCTTTCTTT. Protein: CASSVGQNTEAFF.

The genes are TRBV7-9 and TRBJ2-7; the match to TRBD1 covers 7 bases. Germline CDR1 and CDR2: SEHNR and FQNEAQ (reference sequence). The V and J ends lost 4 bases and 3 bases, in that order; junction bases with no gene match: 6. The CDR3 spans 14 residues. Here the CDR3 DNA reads TGTGCCAGCAGCTATCCGGGACAGAGCTACGAGCAGTACTTC. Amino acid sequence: CASSYPGQSYEQYF.

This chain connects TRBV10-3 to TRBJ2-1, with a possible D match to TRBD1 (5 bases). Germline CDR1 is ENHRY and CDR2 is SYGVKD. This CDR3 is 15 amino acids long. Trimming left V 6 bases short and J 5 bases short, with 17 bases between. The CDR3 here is CAIRGPVQGDNEQFF. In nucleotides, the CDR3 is TGTGCCATCAGAGGGCCGGTGCAAGGGGACAATGAGCAGTTCTTC.

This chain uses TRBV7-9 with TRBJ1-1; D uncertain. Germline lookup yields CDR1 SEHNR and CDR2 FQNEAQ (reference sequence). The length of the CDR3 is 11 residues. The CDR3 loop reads CVWRMNTEAFF. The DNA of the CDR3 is TGTGTGTGGAGAATGAACACTGAAGCTTTCTTT.